These T cell receptor beta chains were read from a single sample in a study of post-analysis software for immune sequencing data. TCRdb used MiXCR to reprocess the PCR reads, holding one entry per CDR3 protein. Found here are about 680,000 distinct CDR3 sequences, approximately 60% of them singletons; the top ten hold about 11%. The material sequenced was blood. The receptors derive from a girl aged 2 to 9 with multiple sclerosis. Each CDR3 is given with its conserved first and last residue. Each record gives: V gene, clone size, CDR3 length, D gene, J gene, CDR3 protein, CDR3 DNA. A D gene is named only where the DNA matches it firmly. Clone size is not always given. Where it is, it says once, few, many or a class for expanded clones.

>TRBV20-1|.|13|.|TRBJ1-5
CSAKPGTSSPQHF
TGCAGTGCTAAGCCCGGGACTTCCAGTCCCCAGCATTTT
>TRBV12-3/TRBV12-4|few|14|.|TRBJ2-5
CASSFWTAQETQYF
TGTGCCAGCAGTTTCTGGACAGCTCAAGAGACCCAGTACTTC
>TRBV19|.|13|.|TRBJ2-5
CASSIVSGETQYF
TGTGCCAGTAGTATCGTAAGCGGGGAGACCCAGTACTTC
>TRBV2|.|12|.|TRBJ2-5
CATGGLGETQYF
TGTGCCACCGGGGGCCTGGGAGAGACCCAGTACTTC
>TRBV7-6|few|17|.|TRBJ2-7
CASSLASGQGSTYEQYF
TGTGCCAGCAGCTTAGCCTCAGGTCAGGGAAGCACCTACGAGCAGTACTTC
>TRBV28|.|13|.|TRBJ1-1
CTSSLGGNTEAFF
TGTACCAGCAGTTTGGGCGGGAACACTGAAGCTTTCTTT
>TRBV29-1|many|14|.|TRBJ2-5
CSVEGWDTQETQYF
TGCAGCGTTGAAGGGTGGGACACCCAAGAGACCCAGTACTTC
>TRBV6-4|few|15|.|TRBJ2-3
CASSPTGSYTDTQYF
TGTGCCAGCAGCCCTACAGGGAGCTACACAGATACGCAGTATTTT
>TRBV29-1|once|14|TRBD1|TRBJ1-2
CSVEDRAGGHGYTF
TGCAGCGTTGAAGATCGGGCAGGGGGCCATGGCTACACCTTC
>TRBV7-2|.|14|.|TRBJ2-7
CASSVITIDYEQYF
TGTGCCAGCAGCGTAATTACCATCGACTACGAGCAGTACTTC
>TRBV20-1|.|13|.|TRBJ1-1
CSAGGGVGTEAFF
TGCAGTGCCGGAGGAGGGGTGGGAACTGAAGCTTTCTTT
>TRBV2|.|15|.|TRBJ2-3
CASIEARPSTDTQYF
TGTGCCAGCATTGAGGCAAGACCGAGCACAGATACGCAGTATTTT
>TRBV2|.|16|.|TRBJ2-3
CASSEAQGLTTDTQYF
TGTGCCAGCTCCGAAGCTCAGGGCCTAACCACAGATACGCAGTATTTT
>TRBV20-1|.|14|TRBD1|TRBJ2-1
CSALHPSGGNEQFF
TGCAGTGCTCTACACCCCTCAGGGGGCAATGAGCAGTTCTTC
>TRBV24-1|.|17|TRBD1|TRBJ2-3
CATSEHDRGPFADTQYF
TGTGCCACCAGTGAGCACGACAGGGGTCCCTTCGCAGATACGCAGTATTTT
>TRBV3-1|.|15|.|TRBJ1-2
CASSQDNRAFYGHTF
TGTGCCAGCAGCCAAGATAACAGGGCGTTCTATGGCCACACCTTC
>TRBV6-6|.|12|.|TRBJ2-7
CASSYQGLEQYF
TGTGCCAGCAGTTACCAGGGACTCGAGCAGTACTTC
>TRBV11-3|once|15|TRBD1|TRBJ1-1
CASSPRGQTNTEAFF
TGTGCCAGCAGCCCTAGGGGACAGACGAACACTGAAGCTTTCTTT
>TRBV11-2|.|15|TRBD1|TRBJ2-7
CASSPTGGRSYEQYF
TGTGCCAGCAGCCCTACAGGGGGCAGGTCCTACGAGCAGTACTTC
>TRBV4-1|.|16|.|TRBJ1-1
CASSRPGDGMNTEAFF
TGCGCCAGCAGCCGCCCGGGGGACGGAATGAACACTGAAGCTTTCTTT
>TRBV29-1|.|13|.|TRBJ2-3
CSVGMKGTDTQYF
TGCAGCGTTGGGATGAAGGGGACGGATACGCAGTATTTT
>TRBV7-9|.|15|.|TRBJ2-3
CASSFGGSKLDTQYF
TGTGCCAGCAGCTTCGGGGGCAGTAAGCTGGATACGCAGTATTTT
>TRBV7-2|.|13|.|TRBJ1-1
CASSLELRTEAFF
TGTGCCAGCAGCTTAGAGCTCAGGACTGAAGCTTTCTTT